The 24 T cell receptor beta chains presented below share a single source sample, sequenced in a study of T cells in Graves' hyperthyroidism and ophthalmopathy. TCR beta CDR3 region amplification was performed from RNA transcripts. HTBI primers were used for first-round RT-PCR of the TCR CDR3. TCRdb ran MiXCR on the multiplex PCR reads and lists one entry per CDR3 protein. The table lists around 430,000 distinct CDR3 sequences, under 15% of them singletons, with 30% to 35% in the top ten. Sequences were obtained from blood. The receptors stem from a young woman with Graves' hyperthyroidism.

This clonotype was recorded at least ten times. This sequence joins TRBV3-1 and TRBJ2-5; 14 bases agree with TRBD2. The CDR3 spans 15 residues. The V segment lost 4 bases and the J segment 5 bases; nucleotides outside the gene matches: 3. CDR1 is LGHDT, CDR2 YNNKEL, per germline (reference sequence). The CDR3 protein is CASSLRTSGRETQYF. DNA for the CDR3: TGTGCCAGCAGCCTAAGGACTAGCGGGAGGGAGACCCAGTACTTC.

V usage is TRBV5-1 and J usage is TRBJ1-1; D gene uncertain. This CDR3 is built from 11 residues. V was shortened by 2 bases and J by 7 bases, with 6 bases between the two germline ends. Per the germline V gene, CDR1 is SGHRS and CDR2 is YFSETQ. The CDR3 spells CASSFGDEAFF. The CDR3 DNA follows: TGCGCCAGCAGCTTTGGAGATGAAGCTTTCTTT.

This clonotype was counted between two and nine times. A much bigger clone sits one base away, suggesting this may be a read error. V and J are TRBV20-1 and TRBJ2-1; 8 bases map to TRBD2. The CDR3 spans 14 residues. The germline gives CDR1 DFQATT, CDR2 SNEGSKA (reference sequence). The CDR3: CSASSSGSVHEQSF. The CDR3 DNA is TGCAGTGCTAGTTCGAGCGGGAGTGTCCATGAGCAGTCCTTC.

This clonotype was counted at least ten times. As DNA, the CDR3 is TGTGCCAGCAGTGAATCGAGGCAGGGTACTAACAATGAGCAGTTCTTC. Its translation: CASSESRQGTNNEQFF. This chain connects TRBV2 to TRBJ2-1; D might be TRBD1 (5 bases). Germline V gene data show CDR1 as SNHLY and CDR2 as FYNNEI. The V end was cut by 2 bases, the J end by 5 bases, with 16 bases between. The CDR3 consists of 16 residues.

This clonotype was recorded many times. V usage is TRBV6-1 and J usage is TRBJ2-3; the D gene is possibly TRBD2 (5 bases). CDR1 is MNHNS and CDR2 is SASEGT in the germline V gene. This CDR3 region has 16 residues. V lost 7 bases to trimming and J lost 2 bases, with 19 bases between them. For the CDR3, the DNA is TGTGCCAGCAAGTCCGGAACTCGGGGATACACAGATACGCAGTATTTT. This encodes CASKSGTRGYTDTQYF.

Notes on this clonotype: It may be a read error: a sequence one base away is much more abundant. The chain carries TRBV28 and TRBJ1-4, with D unclear. The CDR3 has 11 residues. V lost 2 bases, J lost 8 bases, and 3 bases lay in between. CDR1 is MDHEN and CDR2 is SYDVKM in the germline V gene. CDR3 in amino acids: CASSLQEKLFF. CDR3 sequence (DNA): TGTGCCAGCAGTTTACAGGAAAAACTGTTTTTT.

J is TRBJ2-3 and V is TRBV19; no clear D gene. Trimming took off 2 bases at V and 0 bases at J, with 6 bases between the two ends. In germline, CDR1 is LNHDA, CDR2 SQIVND (reference sequence). The CDR3 spans 14 residues. CDR3 in DNA: TGTGCCAGTAGTATAACAGCTAGCACAGATACGCAGTATTTT. Its protein is CASSITASTDTQYF.

This clonotype was found a few times. This may arise from a read error, as a much more abundant clone is one base away. The rearrangement links TRBV7-8 to TRBJ1-1, with a possible D match to TRBD1 (5 bases). The V end lost 5 bases, the J end lost 0 bases, and 7 bases lay between the germline ends. CDR1 is SGHVS, CDR2 FQNEAQ, per germline. The CDR3 length is 13 residues. This chain's CDR3 is CASSVQVNTEAFF. The CDR3 DNA reads as TGTGCCAGCAGCGTACAGGTGAACACTGAAGCTTTCTTT.

This clonotype showed up many times. The chain joins TRBV27 to TRBJ1-5, with 7 bases that match TRBD1. Germline trimming cut 6 bases from V and 3 bases from J; bases unmatched to any gene: 20. Looked up from germline, CDR1 is MNHEY and CDR2 is SMNVEV (reference sequence). The CDR3 has 19 residues. CDR3 DNA sequence: TGTGCCAGCAGCCGACATGCCAAAGTCGGGACAGAGTTCAATCAGCCCCAGCATTTT. The encoded protein is CASSRHAKVGTEFNQPQHF.

The chain joins TRBV6-2 or TRBV6-3 to TRBJ2-2; a weak D match, TRBD2 (6 bases). The CDR3 covers 15 residues. The germline gives CDR1 MNHEY, CDR2 SVGEGT. V was trimmed by 10 bases and J by 4 bases, leaving 19 bases between them. CDR3 nucleotide sequence: TGTGCCATCCCCCCTGCCGGGGGAGGCACCGGGGAGCTGTTTTTT. As protein: CAIPPAGGGTGELFF.

This clonotype was recorded a few times. The rearrangement links TRBV29-1 to TRBJ2-3, with a weak D call TRBD2 (5 bases). The CDR3 length is 13 residues. Trimming removed 6 bases from V and 1 base from J, with 11 bases in between. Germline V lookup: CDR1 SQVTM, CDR2 ANQGSEA. The CDR3 coding sequence is TGCAGCGTCCCAACGGAGGGCACAGATACGCAGTATTTT. Its protein product is CSVPTEGTDTQYF.

At least ten counts were recorded for this clonotype. V and J are TRBV28 and TRBJ2-5, with 12 nucleotides matching TRBD2. V lost 5 bases, J lost 5 bases, and 9 bases stayed unmatched. The CDR3 is 16 amino acids. Germline V CDR1 and CDR2: MDHEN, SYDVKM. The DNA of the CDR3 is TGTGCCAGCAGTCGCTCTAGCGGGAGGGCCTGGGAGACCCAGTACTTC. Translated: CASSRSSGRAWETQYF. Using reference TRBV28 and TRBJ2-5 for the parts outside the CDR3, the full variable domain is DVKVTQSSRYLVKRTGEKVFLECVQDMDHENMFWYRQDPGLGLRLIYFSYDVKMKEKGDIPEGYSVSREKKERFSLILESASTNQTSMYLCASSRSSGRAWETQYFGPGTRLLVL.

The chain is built from TRBV13 and TRBJ2-3, with 10 positions matching TRBD2. The CDR3 sequence is 17 residues long. Germline V gives CDR1 PRHDT, CDR2 FYEKMQ (reference sequence). After removal of 5 bases from V and 1 base from J, the junction contained 9 bases not matched to a gene. In DNA form, the CDR3 reads TGTGCCAGCAGCACGCAGAAAGCGGGAGGGGGCACAGATACGCAGTATTTT. It translates to CASSTQKAGGGTDTQYF.

The V gene is TRBV13, the J gene TRBJ2-1; 13 nucleotides line up with TRBD2. The ends lost 5 bases at V and 2 bases at J; junction bases unmatched: 6. This CDR3 spans 17 amino acids. Looked up from germline, CDR1 is PRHDT and CDR2 is FYEKMQ (reference sequence). The CDR3 coding sequence is TGTGCCAGCAGCCCACTAGCGGGAGGGCTCCCCTACAATGAGCAGTTCTTC. Its translation is CASSPLAGGLPYNEQFF.

In its sample, this clonotype was seen a few times. The chain couples TRBV19 to TRBJ2-2, with D perhaps given as TRBD1 or TRBD2 (5 bases each). V was cut by 2 bases and J by 2 bases, with 9 bases left in between. The CDR3 is 15 residues long. Germline V lookup: CDR1 LNHDA, CDR2 SQIVND (reference sequence). DNA of the CDR3: TGTGCCAGTAGTATACTTTGGGACAACACCGGGGAGCTGTTTTTT. As protein: CASSILWDNTGELFF.

This clonotype occurred a few times. The rearrangement uses TRBV29-1 and TRBJ2-3, with 7 bases aligning to TRBD2. Germline CDR1 and CDR2: SQVTM and ANQGSEA. The CDR3 length is 15 residues. V was pared by 2 bases and J by 0 bases, with 5 bases of the junction left unmatched. CDR3 amino acids: CSVEPAGVSTDTQYF. CDR3 DNA sequence: TGCAGCGTTGAACCGGCGGGAGTTAGCACAGATACGCAGTATTTT.

The V gene is TRBV7-2, the J gene TRBJ2-1; 7 bases are shared with TRBD2. The CDR3 length is 14 residues. The trim removed 7 bases at V and 6 bases at J, leaving 9 bases unmatched. Germline CDR1 and CDR2: SGHTA and FQGNSA. As DNA, the CDR3 is TGTGCCAGCAACAATGTAGCGGGCCGCAATGAGCAGTTCTTC. It yields the protein CASNNVAGRNEQFF.

This clonotype was found many times. The chain recombines TRBV20-1 with TRBJ2-1; 7 bases fit TRBD1. The CDR3 has 15 amino acids. CDR1 and CDR2 (germline): DFQATT, SNEGSKA (reference sequence). V dropped 3 bases and J dropped 7; count of bases not matched to a gene: 12. DNA for the CDR3: TGCAGTGCTAGCCACTGGCAAGGGGGCTATAATGAGCAGTTCTTC. Protein product: CSASHWQGGYNEQFF.

This clonotype was picked up a small number of times. The chain carries TRBV10-3 and TRBJ2-1; D gene uncertain. This CDR3 is built from 16 residues. Trimming removed 4 bases from V and 5 bases from J, with 18 bases in between. Per germline, CDR1 ENHRY and CDR2 SYGVKD. CDR3 sequence: CAISGPSGYGDNEQFF. The CDR3 bases are TGTGCCATCAGTGGACCTTCCGGATATGGGGACAATGAGCAGTTCTTC.

This clonotype was counted between two and nine times. This sequence joins TRBV18 and TRBJ2-5; D perhaps matches TRBD2 (5 bases). Germline assignment: CDR1 KGHSH and CDR2 LQKENI. V lost 3 bases and J lost 1, with 9 bases in between. The CDR3 contains 14 residues. Written as DNA, the CDR3 is TGTGCCAGCTCACCGCTCCGGGGCCAAGAGACCCAGTACTTC. This codes for CASSPLRGQETQYF.

The chain employs TRBV12-3 or TRBV12-4 and TRBJ1-5; the D gene is possibly TRBD1 (6 bases). Deletions cut 2 bases from V and 7 bases from J, with 15 bases between. The CDR3 sequence is 15 residues long. CDR3 loop: CASSLSAGAGQPQHF. The CDR3, as DNA: TGTGCCAGCAGTTTATCAGCAGGGGCCGGCCAGCCCCAGCATTTT.

This clonotype was counted many times. The chain uses TRBV10-3 and TRBJ1-2; D is unresolved. The CDR3 runs to 14 residues. The ends were cut back, 0 bases at V and 2 bases at J, with 7 bases in the middle. Germline-derived CDR1 and CDR2 are ENHRY and SYGVKD. The DNA of the CDR3 is TGTGCCATCAGTGAGTCAGGTCCGAACTATGGCTACACCTTC. Its translation is CAISESGPNYGYTF.

Ten or more counts support this clonotype. J is TRBJ1-2 and V is TRBV27, with no clear D. This CDR3 has 13 residues. Deletions cut 3 bases from V and 6 bases from J, with 11 bases between. In germline, CDR1 is MNHEY, CDR2 SMNVEV (reference sequence). For the CDR3, the DNA is TGTGCCAGCAGTTTGCGGGGATCGCATGGCTACACCTTC. It yields the protein CASSLRGSHGYTF.

This clonotype was counted at least ten times. The V gene is TRBV7-9, the J gene TRBJ2-1; TRBD2 matches at 13 bases. Per germline, CDR1 SEHNR and CDR2 FQNEAQ (reference sequence). This CDR3 contains 15 residues. Unmatched junction bases numbered 5, after V lost 4 bases and J lost 8 bases. Here the CDR3 reads CASSYGTSGIHEQFF. The DNA for the CDR3 is TGTGCCAGCAGCTACGGGACTAGCGGGATACATGAGCAGTTCTTC.